The 22 T cell receptor beta chains below were found in one sample sequenced in a study of blood T cell repertoires in COVID-19. Libraries were prepared by immunoSEQ multiplex PCR; TCRdb keeps only in-frame clonotypes and omits some of them. The sample shows some 150,000 clones, about 84% of them seen only once. Sequencing was carried out using peripheral blood. Receptors were obtained from a human donor in a cohort sampled during active COVID-19.

This clone was seen a few times. The chain has TRBV15 and TRBJ1-5; 7 bases map to TRBD1. This CDR3 spans 16 amino acids. Looked up from germline, CDR1 is LNHNV and CDR2 is YYDKDF (reference sequence). The ends lost 4 bases at V and 1 base at J; junction bases unmatched: 7. The CDR3 coding sequence is TGTGCCACCAGCATAGGGGGCGTTATCAGCAATCAGCCCCAGCATTTT. It is translated as CATSIGGVISNQPQHF.

The chain is built from TRBV15 and TRBJ2-7; 9 bases agree with TRBD2. Germline CDR1 and CDR2: LNHNV and YYDKDF (reference sequence). CDR3 length equals 14 residues. Unmatched junction bases numbered 7, after V lost 5 bases and J lost 5 bases. This CDR3 reads CATSGPSGDDEQYF. As DNA, the CDR3 is TGTGCCACCAGCGGTCCTAGCGGGGATGACGAGCAGTACTTC.

The chain is built from TRBV19 and TRBJ1-6, with D unclear. CDR1 and CDR2 from the germline V gene are LNHDA and SQIVND (reference sequence). This CDR3 region has 16 residues. Trimming took off 3 bases at V and 4 bases at J, with 13 bases between the two ends. The CDR3 DNA sequence: TGTGCCAGTAGTATGGGGAGGCAGATTTATAATTCACCCCTCCACTTT. This encodes CASSMGRQIYNSPLHF.

The chain combines TRBV10-3 with TRBJ1-3; D is uncertain. Germline V gene sequence: CDR1 ENHRY, CDR2 SYGVKD. The CDR3 loop spans 13 amino acids. Trimming took 4 bases from V and 2 from J, leaving 6 bases between them. CDR3 DNA sequence: TGTGCCATCAGTGGACTTCCTGGAAACACCATATATTTT. Amino acid sequence: CAISGLPGNTIYF.

The chain recombines TRBV15 with TRBJ1-5; D not resolved. The CDR3 totals 12 residues. Trimming shortened V by 3 bases and J by 6 bases, and 6 bases separated the two germline ends. In germline, CDR1 is LNHNV, CDR2 YYDKDF (reference sequence). The CDR3 coding sequence is TGTGCCACCAGCAGCCAGTTTCAGCCCCAGCATTTT. It translates to CATSSQFQPQHF.

The chain uses TRBV18 and TRBJ1-2; 12 nucleotides line up with TRBD1. Germline-derived CDR1 and CDR2 are KGHSH and LQKENI. J was trimmed by 8 bases and V by 3 bases; bases with no gene match: 7. The CDR3 totals 15 residues. The CDR3 DNA reads TGTGCCAGCTCACCTTCGGGACAGGGGGCGAGGGGCTACACCTTC. It specifies CASSPSGQGARGYTF.

V usage is TRBV29-1 and J usage is TRBJ1-1; 8 bases line up with TRBD1. V was clipped by 6 bases and J by 2 bases; unmatched bases: 8. The CDR3 runs to 14 residues. CDR1 and CDR2 from the germline V gene are SQVTM and ANQGSEA. This CDR3 reads CSVQVGQVNTEAFF. CDR3 DNA: TGCAGCGTCCAGGTGGGACAGGTTAACACTGAAGCTTTCTTT.

The chain couples TRBV30 to TRBJ2-3; TRBD1 is a possible D gene (5 bases). Trimming removed 1 base at V and 2 bases at J, with 16 bases between. CDR3 size: 16 residues. Germline values: CDR1 GTSNPN, CDR2 SVGIG (reference sequence). CDR3 coding DNA: TGTGCCTGGAGTGGGCCCCTCTTCGGACACACAGATACGCAGTATTTT. Residues: CAWSGPLFGHTDTQYF.

DNA of the CDR3: TGCAGTGCTAGTTCTGGGACAGGGTCTCAAGAAAAACTGTTTTTT. This sequence encodes CSASSGTGSQEKLFF. V and J are TRBV20-1 and TRBJ1-4; TRBD1 aligns across 9 bases. Germline trimming cut 3 bases from V and 8 bases from J; bases unmatched to any gene: 10. The CDR3 runs to 15 residues. Per germline, CDR1 DFQATT and CDR2 SNEGSKA (reference sequence).

The chain is built from TRBV27 and TRBJ1-2; 9 bases match TRBD1. Germline trimming cut 3 bases from V and 8 bases from J; bases unmatched to any gene: 4. In germline, CDR1 is MNHEY, CDR2 SMNVEV (reference sequence). The CDR3 length is 13 residues. This CDR3 is CASSFRQGGGYTF. As DNA, the CDR3 is TGTGCCAGCAGTTTCCGACAGGGGGGAGGCTACACCTTC.

The chain employs TRBV9 and TRBJ1-2, with a possible D match to TRBD1 (5 bases). The CDR3 has 15 amino acids. Germline CDR1 SGDLS, CDR2 YYNGEE. The V and J ends lost 0 bases and 2 bases respectively, with 11 bases between them. Here the CDR3 reads CASSVAADSNYGYTF. CDR3 DNA sequence: TGTGCCAGCAGCGTAGCGGCCGACAGCAACTATGGCTACACCTTC.

V usage is TRBV7-9 and J usage is TRBJ1-2; D gene uncertain. CDR1 SEHNR and CDR2 FQNEAQ come from the germline V gene (reference sequence). The CDR3 is 11 amino acids. Trimming took off 8 bases at V and 6 bases at J, with 10 bases between the two ends. CDR3 DNA: TGTGCCAGCTCTGCGAGGCATGGCTACACCTTC. Residues: CASSARHGYTF.

This rearrangement joins TRBV7-9 to TRBJ1-1; perhaps TRBD1 as D (6 bases). CDR1 and CDR2 (germline): SEHNR, FQNEAQ (reference sequence). The CDR3 runs 15 residues. The germline V and J ends were trimmed by 4 bases and 7 bases, with 19 bases remaining between them. The CDR3 coding sequence is TGTGCCAGCAGCTCCCAGGGACACGAGGGTGATGAAGCTTTCTTT. Amino acid sequence: CASSSQGHEGDEAFF. The full variable domain, in which reference TRBV7-9 and TRBJ1-1 provide the parts outside the CDR3, is DTGVSQNPRHKITKRGQNVTFRCDPISEHNRLYWYRQTLGQGPEFLTYFQNEAQLEKSRLLSDRFSAERPKGSFSTLEIQRTEQGDSAMYLCASSSQGHEGDEAFFGQGTRLTVV.

The rearrangement links TRBV5-5 to TRBJ1-2; D remains ambiguous. Germline V lookup: CDR1 SGHKS, CDR2 YYEKEE (reference sequence). V gave up 4 bases and J gave up 0 bases, with 7 bases separating them. The CDR3 spans 13 residues. CDR3 sequence reads: CASSPTTNYGYTF. For the CDR3, the DNA is TGTGCCAGCAGCCCAACAACTAACTATGGCTACACCTTC.

The chain uses TRBV18 and TRBJ1-2, with 10 bases that match TRBD1. The V gene's germline CDR1 is KGHSH and CDR2 LQKENI. With 6 bases clipped from V and 6 bases from J, the junction kept 7 bases outside the gene matches. The CDR3 is made up of 14 amino acids. CDR3 in amino acids: CASSRDRGSNGYTF. DNA of the CDR3: TGTGCCAGCTCCCGGGACAGGGGAAGTAATGGCTACACCTTC.

The chain employs TRBV7-3 and TRBJ2-5; 9 bases agree with TRBD1. CDR3 length: 14 amino acids. J gave up 1 base and V 4 bases, and 1 base lay outside the gene matches. Germline V gene sequence: CDR1 SGHTA, CDR2 FQGTGA. The CDR3 sequence is CASSSTGGQETQYF. The CDR3 region has the DNA TGTGCCAGCAGCTCGACAGGGGGCCAAGAGACCCAGTACTTC.

The chain has TRBV7-9 and TRBJ2-2, with 10 bases identical to TRBD2. Looked up from germline, CDR1 is SEHNR and CDR2 is FQNEAQ (reference sequence). The length of the CDR3 is 16 residues. With V trimmed by 4 bases and J by 1 base, 3 bases remained unmatched. The CDR3 spells CASSSRLAGNTGELFF. CDR3 sequence (DNA): TGTGCCAGCAGCTCCCGACTAGCGGGGAACACCGGGGAGCTGTTTTTT.

This clone appeared a single time. The rearrangement uses TRBV28 and TRBJ2-7, with a possible D match to TRBD1 (5 bases). Germline values: CDR1 MDHEN, CDR2 SYDVKM. This CDR3 is built from 13 residues. V shed 4 bases and J shed 3 bases, with 10 bases lying between them. CDR3 in amino acids: CASSSRQLYEQYF. CDR3 bases: TGTGCCAGCAGTTCAAGACAGCTCTACGAGCAGTACTTC. The full variable domain, in which reference TRBV28 and TRBJ2-7 provide the parts outside the CDR3, is DVKVTQSSRYLVKRTGEKVFLECVQDMDHENMFWYRQDPGLGLRLIYFSYDVKMKEKGDIPEGYSVSREKKERFSLILESASTNQTSMYLCASSSRQLYEQYFGPGTRLTVT.

The rearrangement joins TRBV5-5 to TRBJ2-1, with 9 bases identical to TRBD2. The CDR3 has 15 amino acids. The V gene end was trimmed by 4 bases and the J gene end by 6 bases; junction bases not matched to a gene: 8. The germline CDR1 and CDR2 sequences are SGHKS and YYEKEE (reference sequence). CDR3 region: CASSANSGGSNEQFF. CDR3 nucleotides: TGTGCCAGCAGCGCGAATAGCGGGGGATCCAATGAGCAGTTCTTC.

The chain couples TRBV6-2 or TRBV6-3 to TRBJ1-1; no reliable D call. CDR1 and CDR2 from the germline V gene are MNHEY and SVGEGT. The V and J ends lost 0 bases and 7 bases respectively, with 6 bases between them. The CDR3 runs to 12 residues. The CDR3 bases are TGTGCCAGCAGTTACTCGTACAGTGAAGCTTTCTTT. As protein: CASSYSYSEAFF.

The chain couples TRBV7-8 to TRBJ2-7, with D perhaps TRBD2 (6 bases). V dropped 2 bases and J dropped 6 bases, with 17 bases sitting between them. The germline V gene encodes CDR1 SGHVS and CDR2 FQNEAQ. The CDR3 extends over 15 amino acids. The CDR3 protein is CASSLQTGLASEQYF. The DNA for the CDR3 is TGTGCCAGCAGCTTACAAACGGGGCTAGCGAGCGAGCAGTACTTC.

This sequence joins TRBV5-1 and TRBJ2-1; TRBD2 matches at 8 bases. After removal of 0 bases from V and 4 bases from J, the junction contained 0 bases not matched to a gene. This CDR3 spans 14 amino acids. Germline V gene sequence: CDR1 SGHRS, CDR2 YFSETQ. The CDR3 here is CASSLGGGYNEQFF. The DNA for the CDR3 is TGCGCCAGCAGCTTGGGCGGGGGGTACAATGAGCAGTTCTTC.